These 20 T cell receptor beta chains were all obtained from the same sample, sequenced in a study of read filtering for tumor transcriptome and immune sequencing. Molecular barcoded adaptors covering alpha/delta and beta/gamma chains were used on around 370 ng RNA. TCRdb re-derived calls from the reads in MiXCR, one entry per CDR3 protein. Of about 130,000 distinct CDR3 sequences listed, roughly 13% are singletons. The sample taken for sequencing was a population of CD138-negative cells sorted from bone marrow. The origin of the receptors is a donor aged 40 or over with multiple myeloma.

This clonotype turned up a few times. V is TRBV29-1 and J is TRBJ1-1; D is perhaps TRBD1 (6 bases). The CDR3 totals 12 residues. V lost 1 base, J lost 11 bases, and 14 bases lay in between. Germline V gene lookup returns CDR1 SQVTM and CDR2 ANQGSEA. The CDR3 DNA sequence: TGCAGCGTTGAAGCCACAGGCCAGGGGGCTTTCTTT. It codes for CSVEATGQGAFF.

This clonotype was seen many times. CDR3 in amino acids: CATSRATSGSDTQYF. In nucleotides, the CDR3 is TGTGCCACCAGCAGAGCGACTAGCGGTTCAGATACGCAGTATTTT. V and J are TRBV15 and TRBJ2-3; 9 positions match TRBD2. Germline values: CDR1 LNHNV, CDR2 YYDKDF (reference sequence). The trim removed 1 base at V and 4 bases at J, leaving 3 bases unmatched. The CDR3 is 15 amino acids.

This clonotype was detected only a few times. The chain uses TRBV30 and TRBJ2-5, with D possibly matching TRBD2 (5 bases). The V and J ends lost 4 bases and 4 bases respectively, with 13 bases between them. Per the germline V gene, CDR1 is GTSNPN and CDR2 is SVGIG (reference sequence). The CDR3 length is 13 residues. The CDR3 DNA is TGTGCCTGGACCTCACTAGGAGGAGAGACCCAGTACTTC. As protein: CAWTSLGGETQYF.

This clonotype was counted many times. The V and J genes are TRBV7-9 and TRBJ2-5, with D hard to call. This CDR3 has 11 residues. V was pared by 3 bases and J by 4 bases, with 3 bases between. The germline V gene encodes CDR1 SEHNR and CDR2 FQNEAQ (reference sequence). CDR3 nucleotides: TGTGCCAGCAGCTTTGCAGAGACCCAGTACTTC. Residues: CASSFAETQYF. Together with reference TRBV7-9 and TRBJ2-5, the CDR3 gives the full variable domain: DTGVSQNPRHKITKRGQNVTFRCDPISEHNRLYWYRQTLGQGPEFLTYFQNEAQLEKSRLLSDRFSAERPKGSFSTLEIQRTEQGDSAMYLCASSFAETQYFGPGTRLLVL.

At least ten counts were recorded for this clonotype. This chain's CDR3 is CASSLGVRPYEQYF. In nucleotides, the CDR3 is TGTGCCAGCAGCTTAGGGGTTAGACCCTACGAGCAGTACTTC. The chain links TRBV7-2 to TRBJ2-7; no clear D. Germline V gene lookup returns CDR1 SGHTA and CDR2 FQGNSA. The CDR3 extends over 14 amino acids. Trimming left V 1 base short and J 2 bases short, with 9 bases between.

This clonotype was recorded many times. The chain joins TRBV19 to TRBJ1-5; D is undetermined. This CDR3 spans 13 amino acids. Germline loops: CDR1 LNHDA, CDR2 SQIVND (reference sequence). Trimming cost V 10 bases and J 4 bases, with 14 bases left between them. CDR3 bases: TGTGCCACCCAATCCGGGTCGAATCAGCCCCAGCATTTT. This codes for CATQSGSNQPQHF.

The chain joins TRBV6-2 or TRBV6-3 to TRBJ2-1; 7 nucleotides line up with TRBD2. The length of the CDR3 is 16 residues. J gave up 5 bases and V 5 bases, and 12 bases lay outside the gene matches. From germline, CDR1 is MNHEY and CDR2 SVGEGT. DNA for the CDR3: TGTGCCAGCAGTCATCATACGGGAGGTAGGCACAATGAGCAGTTCTTC. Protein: CASSHHTGGRHNEQFF.

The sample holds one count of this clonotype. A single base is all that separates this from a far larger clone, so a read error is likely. The CDR3 DNA reads TGTGCCAGCAGCTTTTCTACGGGAGCGATAGATACGCAGTATTTT. Its translation is CASSFSTGAIDTQYF. The rearrangement joins TRBV7-9 to TRBJ2-3, with D possibly TRBD2 on 6 matching bases. The germline V gene encodes CDR1 SEHNR and CDR2 FQNEAQ (reference sequence). The CDR3 loop spans 15 amino acids. V gave up 3 bases and J gave up 5 bases, with 15 bases separating them.

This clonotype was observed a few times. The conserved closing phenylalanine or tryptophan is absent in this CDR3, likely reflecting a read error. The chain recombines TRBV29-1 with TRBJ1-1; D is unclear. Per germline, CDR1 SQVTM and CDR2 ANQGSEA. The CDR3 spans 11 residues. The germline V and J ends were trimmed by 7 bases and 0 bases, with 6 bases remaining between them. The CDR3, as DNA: TGCAGCGCAGCAGTGAACACTGAAGCTTTCCTT. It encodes CSAAVNTEAFL.

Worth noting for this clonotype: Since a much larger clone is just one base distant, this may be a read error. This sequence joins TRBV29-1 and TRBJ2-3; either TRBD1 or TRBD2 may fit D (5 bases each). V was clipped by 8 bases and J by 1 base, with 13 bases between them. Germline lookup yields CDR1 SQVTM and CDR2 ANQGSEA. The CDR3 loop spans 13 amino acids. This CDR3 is CSTDVGRTDTQYF. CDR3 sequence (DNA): TGCAGCACGGATGTGGGACGCACAGATACGCAGTATTTT.

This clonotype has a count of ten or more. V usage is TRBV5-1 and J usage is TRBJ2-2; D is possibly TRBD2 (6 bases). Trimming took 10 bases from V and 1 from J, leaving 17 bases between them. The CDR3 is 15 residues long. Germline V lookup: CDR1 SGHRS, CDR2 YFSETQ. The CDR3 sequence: CASSRGEWNTGELFF. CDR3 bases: TGCGCCTCCAGCCGCGGGGAGTGGAACACCGGGGAGCTGTTTTTT.

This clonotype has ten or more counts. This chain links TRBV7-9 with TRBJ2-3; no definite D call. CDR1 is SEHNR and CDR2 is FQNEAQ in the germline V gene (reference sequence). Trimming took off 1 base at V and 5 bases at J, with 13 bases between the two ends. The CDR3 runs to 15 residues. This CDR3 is CASSLVPLQEDTQYF. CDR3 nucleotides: TGTGCCAGCAGCTTAGTCCCCCTCCAGGAAGATACGCAGTATTTT. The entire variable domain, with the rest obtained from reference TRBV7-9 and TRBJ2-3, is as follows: DTGVSQNPRHKITKRGQNVTFRCDPISEHNRLYWYRQTLGQGPEFLTYFQNEAQLEKSRLLSDRFSAERPKGSFSTLEIQRTEQGDSAMYLCASSLVPLQEDTQYFGPGTRLTVL.

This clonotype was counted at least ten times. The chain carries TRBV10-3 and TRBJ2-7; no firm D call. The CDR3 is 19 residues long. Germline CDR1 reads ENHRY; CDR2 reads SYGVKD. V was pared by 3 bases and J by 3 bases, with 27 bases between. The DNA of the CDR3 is TGTGCCATCAGTGAAGTTCCCCATTCTCCACGGCCAATTGGCTACGAGCAGTACTTC. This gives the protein CAISEVPHSPRPIGYEQYF.

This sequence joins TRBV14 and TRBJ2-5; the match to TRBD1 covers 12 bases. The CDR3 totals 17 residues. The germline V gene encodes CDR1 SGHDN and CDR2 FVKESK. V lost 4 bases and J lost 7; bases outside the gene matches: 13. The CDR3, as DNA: TGTGCCAGCAGCCCATTGGCCGGGACAGGGGGCGTCGGGACCCAGTACTTC. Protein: CASSPLAGTGGVGTQYF.

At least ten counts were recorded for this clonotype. CDR3 protein: CSVELLVTSGNEQFF. CDR3 DNA: TGCAGCGTTGAACTGCTTGTAACTAGTGGCAATGAGCAGTTCTTC. This chain connects TRBV29-1 to TRBJ2-1, with D possibly TRBD2 on 5 matching bases. In germline, CDR1 is SQVTM, CDR2 ANQGSEA. The CDR3 is made up of 15 amino acids. Trimming took 2 bases from V and 6 from J, leaving 17 bases between them.

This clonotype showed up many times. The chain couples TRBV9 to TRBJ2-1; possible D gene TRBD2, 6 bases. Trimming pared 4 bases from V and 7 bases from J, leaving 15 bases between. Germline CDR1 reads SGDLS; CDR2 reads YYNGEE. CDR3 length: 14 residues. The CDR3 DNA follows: TGTGCCAGCAGCCCGAGCGGAGGGCGAAATGAGCAGTTCTTC. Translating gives CASSPSGGRNEQFF.

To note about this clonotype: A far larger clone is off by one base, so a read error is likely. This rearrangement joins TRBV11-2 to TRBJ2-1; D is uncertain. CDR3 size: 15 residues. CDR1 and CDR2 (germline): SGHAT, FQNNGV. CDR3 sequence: CASSLLSKPYSEQFF. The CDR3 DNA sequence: TGTGCCAGCAGCTTATTATCAAAGCCCTACAGTGAGCAGTTCTTC. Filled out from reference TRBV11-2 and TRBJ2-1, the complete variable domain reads EAGVAQSPRYKIIEKRQSVAFWCNPISGHATLYWYQQILGQGPKLLIQFQNNGVVDDSQLPKDRFSAERLKGVDSTLKIQPAKLEDSAVYLCASSLLSKPYSEQFFGPGTRLTVL.

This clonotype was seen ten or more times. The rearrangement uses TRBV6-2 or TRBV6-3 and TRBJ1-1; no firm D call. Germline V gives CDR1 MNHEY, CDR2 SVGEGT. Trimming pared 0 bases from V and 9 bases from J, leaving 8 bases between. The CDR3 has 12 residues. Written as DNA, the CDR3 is TGTGCCAGCAGTTACTCGACGCAGAAAGCTTTCTTT. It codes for CASSYSTQKAFF.

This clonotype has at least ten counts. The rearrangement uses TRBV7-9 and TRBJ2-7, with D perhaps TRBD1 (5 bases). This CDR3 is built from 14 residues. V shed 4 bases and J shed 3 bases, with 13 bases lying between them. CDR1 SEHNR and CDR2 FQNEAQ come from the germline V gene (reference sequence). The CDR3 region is CASSSPTDNYEQYF. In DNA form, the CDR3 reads TGTGCCAGCAGCTCTCCGACAGACAACTACGAGCAGTACTTC.

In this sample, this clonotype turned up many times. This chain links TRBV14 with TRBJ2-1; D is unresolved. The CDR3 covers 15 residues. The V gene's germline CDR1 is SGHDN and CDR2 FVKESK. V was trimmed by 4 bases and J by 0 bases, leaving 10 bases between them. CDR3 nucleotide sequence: TGTGCCAGCAGCCCCGTTCCACGCTCCTACAATGAGCAGTTCTTC. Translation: CASSPVPRSYNEQFF.